This T cell receptor beta chain was identified during a study of graft-versus-host responses after intestinal transplantation. Study-wide results and limits: The authors found GvH clones in recipient marrow, some appearing first in ileum or blood.

Sequenced by immunoSEQ multiplex PCR; TCRdb stores in-frame clones only, minus some. The sample holds approximately 10,000 clones, 60% to 85% seen once. V dropped 2 bases and J dropped 3 bases, with 7 bases sitting between them. The germline V gene has CDR1 SGHRS and CDR2 YFSETQ. This CDR3 comprises 13 residues. To note about this clone: The antigen is unknown.

The sequence derives from a human patient who received an intestinal transplant, so some T cells may come from the graft donor. Sequencing was performed on PBMCs, taken around 500 days after intestinal transplant. The chain employs TRBV5-1 and TRBJ2-3; no clear D gene. The CDR3 loop is CASSFRLTDTQYF. The CDR3 DNA reads TGCGCCAGCAGCTTCAGGCTTACAGATACGCAGTATTTT. Drawing the rest from reference TRBV5-1 and TRBJ2-3, the complete variable domain is KAGVTQTPRYLIKTRGQQVTLSCSPISGHRSVSWYQQTPGQGLQFLFEYFSETQRNKGNFPGRFSGRQFSNSRSEMNVSTLELGDSALYLCASSFRLTDTQYFGPGTRLTVL.